One and the same sample provided the 20 T cell receptor beta chains below, sequenced in a study of identical twins. TCRdb reprocessed the 5' RACE reads via MiXCR and lists one record per CDR3 protein. This table holds around 220,000 distinct CDR3 sequences, over 12% found once. Sequenced sample: memory (CD45RO+) T cells sorted from blood. Receptors originate from a woman between 18 and 29 years old in good health.

The CDR3 protein is CASSRSGTGAEKLFF. The CDR3 bases are TGTGCCAGCAGTCGTTCCGGGACAGGGGCTGAAAAACTGTTTTTT. V is TRBV6-1 and J is TRBJ1-4, with 10 nucleotides matching TRBD1. The CDR3 covers 15 residues. V was pared by 5 bases and J by 7 bases, with 7 bases of the junction left unmatched. The germline V gene has CDR1 MNHNS and CDR2 SASEGT.

This clonotype was picked up many times. The chain's CDR3 is CASSHIETQYF. CDR3 sequence (DNA): TGCGCCAGCAGCCACATAGAGACCCAGTACTTC. V gene TRBV4-3 combines with J gene TRBJ2-5; D call uncertain. Germline V gene sequence: CDR1 LGHNA, CDR2 YSLEER. V lost 3 bases and J 4 bases, leaving 3 bases between the germline ends. The CDR3 sequence is 11 residues long.

Here the CDR3 DNA reads TGCGCCAGCAGCTTGGACCAAACTTTCAATGAGCAGTTCTTC. This translates into CASSLDQTFNEQFF. The chain is built from TRBV5-1 and TRBJ2-1; D call uncertain. CDR3 length: 14 residues. Trimming pared 0 bases from V and 6 bases from J, leaving 10 bases between. Germline CDR1 reads SGHRS; CDR2 reads YFSETQ.

This clonotype came up a few times. The chain joins TRBV7-3 to TRBJ2-3, with D uncertain. There are 14 residues in the CDR3. Germline CDR1 is SGHTA and CDR2 is FQGTGA. V shed 3 bases and J shed 2 bases, with 9 bases lying between them. Here the CDR3 DNA reads TGTGCCAGCAGCTTCGGCCCCTACACAGATACGCAGTATTTT. It specifies CASSFGPYTDTQYF.

This clonotype was detected only a few times. This rearrangement joins TRBV6-2 or TRBV6-3 to TRBJ1-5, with no clear D. Germline V lookup: CDR1 MNHEY, CDR2 SVGEGT. The CDR3 extends over 15 amino acids. V was cut by 2 bases and J by 0 bases, with 8 bases left in between. The CDR3 spells CASSYGSHSNQPQHF. The CDR3 DNA is TGTGCCAGCAGTTACGGCAGTCATAGCAATCAGCCCCAGCATTTT.

This clonotype was seen many times. The CDR3 DNA reads TGTGCCAGCAGCTTGGATCAGGGGAAGGGCTCAATTCAGTACTTC. Its translation is CASSLDQGKGSIQYF. The rearrangement links TRBV5-8 to TRBJ2-4; D is possibly TRBD1 (6 bases). The CDR3 totals 15 residues. The germline V gene encodes CDR1 SGHTS and CDR2 YDEGEE. V dropped 0 bases and J dropped 10 bases, with 17 bases sitting between them. Based on the CDR3 plus reference TRBV5-8 and TRBJ2-4, the full variable domain is EAGVTQSPTHLIKTRGQQATLRCSPISGHTSVYWYQQALGLGLQFLLWYDEGEERNRGNFPPRFSGRQFPNYSSELNVNALELEDSALYLCASSLDQGKGSIQYFGAGTRLSVL.

This sequence joins TRBV20-1 and TRBJ2-7; D is unresolved. The CDR3 covers 15 residues. V was clipped by 3 bases and J by 0 bases, with 15 bases between them. Germline values: CDR1 DFQATT, CDR2 SNEGSKA (reference sequence). The CDR3 DNA reads as TGCAGTGCTAGGGGCGGTCACCTTAGCTCCTACGAGCAGTACTTC. Residues: CSARGGHLSSYEQYF.

The chain recombines TRBV6-1 with TRBJ1-1, with D maybe TRBD1 (6 bases). The length of the CDR3 is 14 residues. CDR1 is MNHNS and CDR2 is SASEGT in the germline V gene. Trimming took 5 bases from V and 1 from J, leaving 11 bases between them. CDR3 region: CASSPRDKNTEAFF. As DNA, the CDR3 is TGTGCCAGCAGTCCCCGGGACAAGAACACTGAAGCTTTCTTT.

The table lists this clonotype with a few counts. This chain uses TRBV28 with TRBJ2-7; D is unresolved. Germline CDR1 is MDHEN and CDR2 is SYDVKM. V dropped 1 base and J dropped 0 bases, with 7 bases sitting between them. The CDR3 spans 14 residues. The CDR3 nucleotides are TGTGCCAGCAGTTTATCCGTTTACTCCTACGAGCAGTACTTC. It specifies CASSLSVYSYEQYF.

This clonotype was recorded only once. The genes are TRBV7-6 and TRBJ2-3; 7 bases match TRBD2. The CDR3 is 15 residues long. Losses at the gene ends were 5 bases for V and 7 bases for J; bases not matched to a gene: 12. CDR1 is SGHVS, CDR2 FNYEAQ, per germline. As DNA, the CDR3 is TGTGCCAGCAGCCGTGGGGTAGCGGGTACAAATACGCAGTATTTT. This encodes CASSRGVAGTNTQYF. The whole variable domain, filled in from reference TRBV7-6 and TRBJ2-3, reads GAGVSQSPRYKVTKRGQDVALRCDPISGHVSLYWYRQALGQGPEFLTYFNYEAQQDKSGLPNDRFSAERPEGSISTLTIQRTEQRDSAMYRCASSRGVAGTNTQYFGPGTRLTVL.

The chain carries TRBV29-1 and TRBJ1-1; D possibly corresponds to TRBD1 (5 bases). Trimming cost V 5 bases and J 2 bases, with 12 bases left between them. From germline, CDR1 is SQVTM and CDR2 ANQGSEA. The CDR3 extends over 13 amino acids. In nucleotides, the CDR3 is TGCAGCGTTCACCGGCAGGGAAACACTGAAGCTTTCTTT. Residues: CSVHRQGNTEAFF.

This clonotype has a count of ten or more. This chain connects TRBV29-1 to TRBJ2-3, with 15 bases matching TRBD2. V lost 5 bases to trimming and J lost 4 bases; unmatched junction nucleotides: 10. The CDR3 is 17 residues long. Looked up from germline, CDR1 is SQVTM and CDR2 is ANQGSEA. In DNA form, the CDR3 reads TGCAGCGTTTACGGACTAGCGGGGGGGCCGGTCCCAGATACGCAGTATTTT. This codes for CSVYGLAGGPVPDTQYF.

This clonotype occurred many times. The DNA for the CDR3 is TGTGCCAGCTCACCACCGGCTTACGGGCTGTTCTTC. This sequence encodes CASSPPAYGLFF. The rearrangement links TRBV18 to TRBJ2-1; the D is unclear. The germline gives CDR1 KGHSH, CDR2 LQKENI. Trimming pared 0 bases from V and 15 bases from J, leaving 12 bases between. CDR3 size: 12 residues.

There are a few counts of this clonotype. V gene TRBV7-9 combines with J gene TRBJ1-1; no clear D. CDR1 is SEHNR and CDR2 is FQNEAQ in the germline V gene (reference sequence). The V end lost 2 bases, the J end lost 2 bases, and 9 bases lay between the germline ends. CDR3 length equals 14 residues. Written as DNA, the CDR3 is TGTGCCAGCAGCTTAAACGAGATCAACACTGAAGCTTTCTTT. Translation: CASSLNEINTEAFF. Drawing the rest from reference TRBV7-9 and TRBJ1-1, the complete variable domain is DTGVSQNPRHKITKRGQNVTFRCDPISEHNRLYWYRQTLGQGPEFLTYFQNEAQLEKSRLLSDRFSAERPKGSFSTLEIQRTEQGDSAMYLCASSLNEINTEAFFGQGTRLTVV.

This clonotype was seen repeatedly, ten times or more. The chain links TRBV7-9 to TRBJ1-2; a possible D gene is TRBD1 (5 bases). CDR1 is SEHNR, CDR2 FQNEAQ, per germline (reference sequence). Trimming pared 2 bases from V and 0 bases from J, leaving 10 bases between. This CDR3 contains 15 residues. Here the CDR3 DNA reads TGTGCCAGCAGCTTATATCAGGGTCCTAACTATGGCTACACCTTC. This sequence encodes CASSLYQGPNYGYTF.

As to this clonotype: A junction end diverges from the germline sequence, so it may reflect a read error. The V and J genes are TRBV6-1 and TRBJ2-1; perhaps TRBD1 as D (7 bases). The CDR3 runs 15 residues. CDR1 is MNHNS and CDR2 is SASEGT in the germline V gene. The CDR3 spells CVSGRGEPIYNEQFF. Written as DNA, the CDR3 is TGTGTCAGCGGCAGGGGGGAGCCCATCTACAATGAGCAGTTCTTC.

This clonotype was picked up a small number of times. This rearrangement joins TRBV12-3 or TRBV12-4 to TRBJ2-7; 8 bases are shared with TRBD1. Trimming took 3 bases from V and 2 from J; bases not matched to a gene: 6. CDR3 size: 15 residues. This CDR3 is CASSFATGATYEQYF. The CDR3 coding sequence is TGTGCCAGCAGTTTTGCGACAGGGGCTACCTACGAGCAGTACTTC.

The genes are TRBV5-6 and TRBJ2-7; 9 nucleotides align to TRBD1. Germline loops: CDR1 SGHDT, CDR2 YYEEEE. The CDR3 runs 15 residues. J gave up 3 bases and V 2 bases, and 6 bases lay outside the gene matches. CDR3 DNA: TGTGCCAGCAGCTTACGAGGGACAGGGCTCTACGAGCAGTACTTC. Its protein is CASSLRGTGLYEQYF.

This clonotype appeared a few times. The J gene is TRBJ2-1, the V gene TRBV10-3; D gene unclear. CDR1 is ENHRY and CDR2 is SYGVKD in the germline V gene. This CDR3 is 13 amino acids long. Trimming left V 3 bases short and J 5 bases short, with 8 bases between. The CDR3 nucleotides read TGTGCCATCAGTGACCGACTGGACAATGAGCAGTTCTTC. This translates into CAISDRLDNEQFF.

This clonotype has a count of ten or more. The rearrangement uses TRBV5-1 and TRBJ2-7, with 7 bases aligning to TRBD1. The ends lost 3 bases at V and 6 bases at J; junction bases unmatched: 3. Germline V gives CDR1 SGHRS, CDR2 YFSETQ. This CDR3 contains 12 residues. CDR3 sequence (DNA): TGCGCCAGCAGCTCGACAGGGTCCGAGCAGTACTTC. Its protein product is CASSSTGSEQYF.